This T cell receptor (beta chain) emerged from a study of T cells after yellow fever vaccination. Only a few counts were recorded for this clonotype. Its target is unknown. Template switching with 5'RACE generated the TCR cDNA and added a universal primer site and UMIs. MiXCR, applied by TCRdb to the 5' RACE reads, yields one record per CDR3 protein. The repertoire holds about 320,000 distinct CDR3 sequences, 3.5% to 5% seen once, with roughly 21% in the top ten. There are 12 residues in the CDR3. Trimming shortened V by 7 bases and J by 9 bases, and 13 bases separated the two germline ends. The germline V gene encodes CDR1 MDHEN and CDR2 SYDVKM. Notes on the study in general: Among primary-vaccination clones, most reappeared after the booster, at almost 98% for CD4 and around 91% for CD8. A small proportion of clonotypes was detected in both the CD4 and CD8 compartments.

The rearrangement links TRBV28 to TRBJ2-1; D may match TRBD1 or TRBD2 (5 bases each). The input for sequencing was PBMCs, taken 15 days after the yellow fever booster vaccination. The sequence came from a man between 18 and 29 years old who received the YFV17D yellow fever vaccine. The CDR3 nucleotides are TGTGCCAGCACCAGGGAGAGGGGTGAGCAGTTCTTC. It translates to CASTRERGEQFF.